This T cell receptor (beta chain) was captured in a study of PD-1 blockade in classical Hodgkin lymphoma. Study information: With a 2-week interval, patients received intravenous nivolumab at 3 mg/kg.

The sample's time point: cycle 4 day 1 (C4D1), after more than five weeks of nivolumab. Every one of the patients relapsed after autologous stem cell transplantation (brentuximab vedotin exposure was variable). Germline CDR1 is ENHRY and CDR2 is SYGVKD. CDR3 length equals 14 residues. Trimming shortened V by 4 bases and J by 5 bases, and 14 bases separated the two germline ends. TCRdb keeps only in-frame clones here, not all; method: immunoSEQ multiplex PCR. The sample lists tens of thousands of clones; roughly 78% were seen once. V and J are TRBV10-3 and TRBJ2-5; D possibly matches TRBD1 or TRBD2 (5 bases each). The specimen was peripheral blood mononuclear cells (PBMCs), collected before the fourth cycle of nivolumab. This clonotype was sampled from a human donor with classical Hodgkin lymphoma. This CDR3 reads CAISGGPGGETQYF. The CDR3 DNA reads as TGTGCCATCAGTGGGGGACCGGGCGGGGAGACCCAGTACTTC.